What follows describes a single T cell receptor beta chain. As yet, its antigen is unknown. CD8 cells classed as naive were CD45RO-negative and positively selected for CCR7, excluding terminally differentiated effector memory CD45RA+ cells. This entry comes from a study of shared clonotypes between healthy human individuals. Overall study results and limits: A reduction in generation probabilities was seen for non-shared clonotypes relative to those shared by all four donors.

Profiling relied on immunoSEQ multiplex PCR, and the TCRdb table lists in-frame clones only, not all of them. The sample records millions of clones, approximately 94% being singletons. V gave up 5 bases and J gave up 3 bases, with 13 bases separating them. The CDR3 sequence is 14 residues long. The germline CDR1 and CDR2 sequences are SGHVS and FQNEAQ. V gene TRBV7-8 combines with J gene TRBJ1-2; D may be TRBD1 (5 bases). The source is a young man in good health. The specimen sequenced was naive CD8+ T cells sorted from blood. This CDR3 reads CASSTDSWDYGYTF. CDR3 in DNA: TGTGCCAGCAGCACTGACAGCTGGGACTATGGCTACACCTTC. Filled out from reference TRBV7-8 and TRBJ1-2, the complete variable domain reads GAGVSQSPRYKVAKRGQDVALRCDPISGHVSLFWYQQALGQGPEFLTYFQNEAQLDKSGLPSDRFFAERPEGSVSTLKIQRTQQEDSAVYLCASSTDSWDYGYTFGSGTRLTVV.